The 6 T cell receptor beta chains below all came from one sample that was sequenced in a study of technical replicates of blood from several donors. Here immunoSEQ multiplex PCR was the method, and the copy in TCRdb shows in-frame clones only, minus some. This table has about 70,000 clones, more than 90% appearing once. The specimen was T cells isolated from PBMCs. The receptors here all came from a human donor in good health.

The chain links TRBV6-1 to TRBJ1-1; tentative D call: TRBD1 (5 bases). The germline V and J ends were trimmed by 1 base and 4 bases, with 7 bases remaining between them. Germline V CDR1 and CDR2: MNHNS, SASEGT. This CDR3 spans 13 amino acids. The chain's CDR3 is CASSEVTVTEAFF. The CDR3 DNA reads TGTGCCAGCAGTGAAGTGACAGTCACTGAAGCTTTCTTT.

This sequence joins TRBV13 and TRBJ2-3; D is uncertain. The CDR3 runs to 16 residues. Germline loops: CDR1 PRHDT, CDR2 FYEKMQ (reference sequence). V was cut by 6 bases and J by 0 bases, with 16 bases left in between. Written as DNA, the CDR3 is TGTGCCAGCAGTTATAGACGCAGCGTTAGCACAGATACGCAGTATTTT. Translating it yields CASSYRRSVSTDTQYF.

The chain employs TRBV6-1 and TRBJ1-4; perhaps TRBD1 as D (6 bases). The CDR3 runs to 14 residues. Germline loops: CDR1 MNHNS, CDR2 SASEGT. Trimming took off 6 bases at V and 5 bases at J, with 13 bases between the two ends. CDR3 protein: CASSPDRSNEKLFF. CDR3 coding DNA: TGTGCCAGCAGCCCAGACAGGTCAAATGAAAAACTGTTTTTT.

The chain has TRBV13 and TRBJ1-1, with a weak D call TRBD1 (5 bases). The germline gives CDR1 PRHDT, CDR2 FYEKMQ (reference sequence). CDR3 length: 13 residues. V was clipped by 5 bases and J by 3 bases, with 10 bases between them. CDR3 DNA: TGTGCCAGCAGCCTCAGGGCTGACACTGAAGCTTTCTTT. Translation: CASSLRADTEAFF.

The chain uses TRBV28 and TRBJ1-1; D is uncertain. Germline-derived CDR1 and CDR2 are MDHEN and SYDVKM. The CDR3 sequence is 14 residues long. V was trimmed by 5 bases and J by 5 bases, leaving 15 bases between them. CDR3 nucleotides: TGTGCCAGCAGTCCCCCGAGCGGATCGACTGAAGCTTTCTTT. Encoded protein: CASSPPSGSTEAFF. The complete variable domain, with remaining parts taken from reference TRBV28 and TRBJ1-1, reads DVKVTQSSRYLVKRTGEKVFLECVQDMDHENMFWYRQDPGLGLRLIYFSYDVKMKEKGDIPEGYSVSREKKERFSLILESASTNQTSMYLCASSPPSGSTEAFFGQGTRLTVV.

The chain combines TRBV19 with TRBJ1-5; maybe TRBD1 (5 bases). Trimming removed 3 bases from V and 7 bases from J, with 13 bases in between. The germline CDR1 and CDR2 sequences are LNHDA and SQIVND (reference sequence). The CDR3 runs to 14 residues. CDR3 coding DNA: TGTGCCAGTAGTATGGTGGGGCTTTGGCAGCCCCAGCATTTT. As protein: CASSMVGLWQPQHF.